Shown below are 15 T cell receptor beta chains from a single sample sequenced in a study of blood T cell repertoires in COVID-19. Measured with immunoSEQ multiplex PCR; TCRdb has only the in-frame clones, and not every one. The sample holds 150,000 to 200,000 clones; around 82% are singletons and the top ten take 11%. The specimen sequenced was peripheral blood. Source of these receptors: a man aged 55 to 70 with active or convalescent COVID-19.

V and J are TRBV2 and TRBJ1-3; D is perhaps TRBD1 (6 bases). V lost 6 bases, J lost 11 bases, and 11 bases lay in between. The germline gives CDR1 SNHLY, CDR2 FYNNEI. The CDR3 sequence is 11 residues long. The CDR3 loop is CASRYREPIYF. For the CDR3, the DNA is TGTGCCAGCAGATACAGGGAGCCCATATATTTT.

The table lists this clone with a count of one. The rearrangement joins TRBV19 to TRBJ1-4; tentatively, D is TRBD1 (5 bases). Germline values: CDR1 LNHDA, CDR2 SQIVND (reference sequence). V was trimmed by 7 bases and J by 5 bases, leaving 8 bases between them. The CDR3 is 12 residues long. Written as DNA, the CDR3 is TGTGCCAGTAAACAGGAAAATGAAAAACTGTTTTTT. Translation: CASKQENEKLFF.

This clone turned up a few times. The CDR3, as DNA: TGTGCCAGCAGTCCCCGACTAGTTGGGTACGAGCAGTACTTC. Its translation is CASSPRLVGYEQYF. The chain recombines TRBV6-5 with TRBJ2-7; D is possibly TRBD2 (6 bases). The germline V and J ends were trimmed by 5 bases and 4 bases, with 15 bases remaining between them. The germline V gene has CDR1 MNHEY and CDR2 SVGAGI. CDR3 length: 14 amino acids.

V usage is TRBV15 and J usage is TRBJ1-1; D remains unclear. Germline-derived CDR1 and CDR2 are LNHNV and YYDKDF (reference sequence). The CDR3 contains 13 residues. V dropped 4 bases and J dropped 1 base, with 7 bases sitting between them. The DNA of the CDR3 is TGTGCCACCAGCATCGAGAGGAACACTGAAGCTTTCTTT. Amino acid sequence: CATSIERNTEAFF.

This chain connects TRBV2 to TRBJ1-2, with D tentatively TRBD1 (5 bases). From germline, CDR1 is SNHLY and CDR2 FYNNEI. V was trimmed by 4 bases and J by 5 bases, leaving 8 bases between them. The length of the CDR3 is 12 residues. The CDR3 DNA is TGTGCCAGCAGTGTGGGGGGATATGGCTACACCTTC. Encoded protein: CASSVGGYGYTF.

CDR3: CASSFGGGTYEQYF. The CDR3 nucleotides are TGTGCCAGCAGCTTCGGGGGGGGAACCTACGAGCAGTACTTC. This chain uses TRBV11-3 with TRBJ2-7; 8 bases are shared with TRBD2. J gave up 2 bases and V 3 bases, and 3 bases lay outside the gene matches. Germline V gene lookup returns CDR1 SGHNT and CDR2 YENEEA. The CDR3 extends over 14 amino acids. Based on the CDR3 plus reference TRBV11-3 and TRBJ2-7, the full variable domain is EAGVVQSPRYKIIEKKQPVAFWCNPISGHNTLYWYLQNLGQGPELLIRYENEEAVDDSQLPKDRFSAERLKGVDSTLKIQPAELGDSAVYLCASSFGGGTYEQYFGPGTRLTVT.

The V gene is TRBV5-4, the J gene TRBJ2-1, with 8 bases aligning to TRBD2. This CDR3 spans 15 amino acids. J was trimmed by 3 bases and V by 4 bases; bases with no gene match: 6. CDR1 and CDR2 (germline): SGHNT, YYREEE (reference sequence). CDR3 nucleotides: TGTGCCAGCAGCCCCGGGCTAGCGGGCTACAATGAGCAGTTCTTC. As protein: CASSPGLAGYNEQFF.

The rearrangement links TRBV27 to TRBJ2-7, with D uncertain. V was trimmed by 0 bases and J by 1 base, leaving 7 bases between them. Germline V gene lookup returns CDR1 MNHEY and CDR2 SMNVEV (reference sequence). This CDR3 comprises 14 residues. The CDR3 nucleotides are TGTGCCAGCAGTTTATCACAGTTGTCCTACGAGCAGTACTTC. Its protein product is CASSLSQLSYEQYF.

This sequence joins TRBV10-1 and TRBJ2-3; tentative D call: TRBD2 (6 bases). Trimming took off 10 bases at V and 2 bases at J, with 13 bases between the two ends. The CDR3 contains 13 residues. Germline values: CDR1 WNHNN, CDR2 SYGVQD (reference sequence). CDR3 amino acids: CATNRGITDTQYF. DNA of the CDR3: TGCGCCACAAACCGGGGGATCACAGATACGCAGTATTTT.

CDR3 amino acids: CASSEGGQETQYF. CDR3 DNA sequence: TGTGCCAGCAGCGAGGGGGGGCAAGAGACCCAGTACTTC. The rearrangement joins TRBV5-5 to TRBJ2-5; tentative D call: TRBD2 (7 bases). This CDR3 contains 13 residues. V was pared by 4 bases and J by 2 bases, with 9 bases between. Germline V gives CDR1 SGHKS, CDR2 YYEKEE (reference sequence).

The CDR3 spells CASSKGLAGIFHEQFF. The CDR3 DNA is TGTGCCAGCAGTAAGGGACTAGCGGGAATATTCCATGAGCAGTTCTTC. V and J are TRBV28 and TRBJ2-1; 13 bases match TRBD2. This CDR3 is 16 amino acids long. Germline CDR1 MDHEN, CDR2 SYDVKM. The J segment lost 8 bases and the V segment lost 5 bases, leaving 9 bases of the junction unmatched.

This chain connects TRBV3-1 (or the pseudogene TRBV3-2) to TRBJ2-2; D perhaps matches TRBD1 (6 bases). Deletions cut 2 bases from V and 2 bases from J, with 9 bases between. CDR3 length equals 15 residues. Germline CDR1 LGHDT, CDR2 YNNKEL (reference sequence). CDR3 coding DNA: TGTGCCAGCAGCCAACCGGGGACAAACACCGGGGAGCTGTTTTTT. This translates into CASSQPGTNTGELFF.

The chain is built from TRBV10-3 and TRBJ1-2; TRBD1 matches at 9 bases. The germline gives CDR1 ENHRY, CDR2 SYGVKD. The CDR3 is made up of 14 amino acids. V lost 4 bases and J lost 6; bases outside the gene matches: 6. CDR3 sequence reads: CAISAQGQGNGYTF. The CDR3 bases are TGTGCCATCAGTGCGCAGGGACAGGGAAATGGCTACACCTTC.

Notes on this clone: This CDR3 fails to terminate in the conserved phenylalanine or tryptophan, so it likely reflects a read error. The DNA is omitted, as the CDR3 cannot be located on it reliably, and the CDR3 follows TCRdb's listing. The CDR3 protein is CASSLKGRHRKV. The chain couples TRBV7-3 to TRBJ1-4; whether TRBD1, the table's D call, matches the DNA was not checked. The CDR3 region is 12 residues in length, termini included. Germline-derived CDR1 and CDR2 are SGHTA and FQGTGA.

The chain employs TRBV29-1 and TRBJ1-1, with D tentatively TRBD1 (6 bases). The CDR3 extends over 13 amino acids. With 1 base removed from V and 7 bases from J, the gap between germline ends came to 13 bases. Germline CDR1 reads SQVTM; CDR2 reads ANQGSEA. The CDR3 sequence: CSVEGKDSLEAFF. The CDR3 region has the DNA TGCAGCGTTGAAGGGAAGGACAGTCTTGAAGCTTTCTTT.